This is a list of T cell receptor beta chains from one sample in a study of PD-1 blockade in classical Hodgkin lymphoma. Measured with immunoSEQ multiplex PCR; TCRdb has only the in-frame clones, and not every one. In the table there are about 40,000 clones, more than 75% of which are singletons. Sequencing used peripheral blood mononuclear cells (PBMCs), obtained at baseline. The receptors were sampled from a human donor with classical Hodgkin lymphoma. Both conserved end residues are part of each CDR3. The order of the fields is V gene, D gene, CDR3 length, J gene, clone size, CDR3 DNA, CDR3 protein. A D gene is named only where the DNA matches it firmly. Size tells how often a clone was seen (once, few, many) or the class of an expanded clone, and some rows leave it out.

v_call: TRBV7-8
d_call: TRBD2
cdr3_length: 20
j_call: TRBJ2-6
clone_size: .
cdr3_nt: TGTGCCAGCAGCTTAGAGGGGGGGCCTAGCGGGATTTCTGGGGCCAACGTCCTGACTTTC
cdr3_aa: CASSLEGGPSGISGANVLTF

v_call: TRBV19
d_call: TRBD2
cdr3_length: 16
j_call: TRBJ2-3
clone_size: few
cdr3_nt: TGTGCCAGTAGTTCTATACTAGCGGGGCACACAGATACGCAGTATTTT
cdr3_aa: CASSSILAGHTDTQYF

v_call: TRBV5-1
d_call: .
cdr3_length: 13
j_call: TRBJ2-2
clone_size: .
cdr3_nt: TGCGCCAGCAGCTGGAGCGGCACCGGGGAGCTGTTTTTT
cdr3_aa: CASSWSGTGELFF

v_call: TRBV7-8
d_call: TRBD2
cdr3_length: 15
j_call: TRBJ2-1
clone_size: .
cdr3_nt: TGTGCCAGCAGCACTCTAGCGGGAGGGCCCTTTCGTCAGTTCTTC
cdr3_aa: CASSTLAGGPFRQFF

v_call: TRBV28
d_call: .
cdr3_length: 16
j_call: TRBJ1-4
clone_size: .
cdr3_nt: TGTGCCAGCAGCCGGTCCTCGGGGACCATGAATGAAAAACTGTTTTTT
cdr3_aa: CASSRSSGTMNEKLFF

v_call: TRBV5-1
d_call: .
cdr3_length: 15
j_call: TRBJ1-3
clone_size: .
cdr3_nt: TGCGCCAGCAGCTTGGGTCCGCCCGAAGGAAACACCATATATTTT
cdr3_aa: CASSLGPPEGNTIYF

v_call: TRBV28
d_call: .
cdr3_length: 20
j_call: TRBJ2-6
clone_size: .
cdr3_nt: TGTGCCAGCAGTTTCATTCTGCTAAGGTCAAGCCGCTCTGGGGCCAACGTCCTGACTTTC
cdr3_aa: CASSFILLRSSRSGANVLTF

v_call: TRBV7-2
d_call: .
cdr3_length: 13
j_call: TRBJ2-5
clone_size: once
cdr3_nt: TGTGCCAGCAGCTCGTATATTGGTGAGACCCAGTACTTC
cdr3_aa: CASSSYIGETQYF

v_call: TRBV29-1
d_call: TRBD1
cdr3_length: 13
j_call: TRBJ1-5
clone_size: .
cdr3_nt: TGCAGCGTGAGGGGACAGGAGGGTCAGCCCCAGCATTTT
cdr3_aa: CSVRGQEGQPQHF

v_call: TRBV25-1
d_call: TRBD2
cdr3_length: 18
j_call: TRBJ2-3
clone_size: .
cdr3_nt: TGTGCCAGCAGTGATTCCCTGGGACTAGCGGGAGGAATTGCGACGCAGTATTTT
cdr3_aa: CASSDSLGLAGGIATQYF

v_call: TRBV6-5
d_call: .
cdr3_length: 14
j_call: TRBJ1-2
clone_size: .
cdr3_nt: TGTGCCAGCAGTTACTCGAGGGCAGTGGATGGCTACACCTTT
cdr3_aa: CASSYSRAVDGYTF

v_call: TRBV29-1
d_call: .
cdr3_length: 11
j_call: TRBJ2-7
clone_size: once
cdr3_nt: TGCAGCGTCCAGGACACCTACGAGCAGTACTTC
cdr3_aa: CSVQDTYEQYF

v_call: TRBV7-7
d_call: .
cdr3_length: 15
j_call: TRBJ2-5
clone_size: .
cdr3_nt: TGTGCTAGCAGCCTAGCTGTGACTGTAGGAGAGACCCAGTACTTC
cdr3_aa: CASSLAVTVGETQYF

v_call: TRBV10-2
d_call: TRBD1
cdr3_length: 15
j_call: TRBJ1-5
clone_size: once
cdr3_nt: TGCGCCAGCAGTGTCGTGGGACAGGGACCTCGGCCCCAGCATTTT
cdr3_aa: CASSVVGQGPRPQHF

v_call: TRBV5-5
d_call: .
cdr3_length: 12
j_call: TRBJ2-7
clone_size: few
cdr3_nt: TGTGCCAGCAGCTTGGTAGCGATCGAGCAGTACTTC
cdr3_aa: CASSLVAIEQYF

v_call: TRBV6-5
d_call: TRBD1
cdr3_length: 14
j_call: TRBJ2-7
clone_size: .
cdr3_nt: TGTGCCAGCAGTTATCGACAGGGCCCCTACGAGCAGTACTTC
cdr3_aa: CASSYRQGPYEQYF

v_call: TRBV10-3
d_call: .
cdr3_length: 14
j_call: TRBJ2-7
clone_size: .
cdr3_nt: TGTGCCATCAGTGACACTCGACAAGCCTACGAGCAGTACTTC
cdr3_aa: CAISDTRQAYEQYF

v_call: TRBV7-9
d_call: .
cdr3_length: 14
j_call: TRBJ2-5
clone_size: .
cdr3_nt: TGTGCCAGCAGCTTAGCGGGGGTAGCTGAGACCCAGTACTTC
cdr3_aa: CASSLAGVAETQYF

v_call: TRBV7-9
d_call: .
cdr3_length: 17
j_call: TRBJ1-4
clone_size: .
cdr3_nt: TGTGCCAGCAGCTCTAGGTTGGGGTTGGGGCTTAATGAAAAACTGTTTTTT
cdr3_aa: CASSSRLGLGLNEKLFF

v_call: TRBV19
d_call: .
cdr3_length: 13
j_call: TRBJ2-7
clone_size: .
cdr3_nt: TGTGCCAGTAGCCCCGGGGCACCCTACGAGCAGTACTTC
cdr3_aa: CASSPGAPYEQYF

v_call: TRBV5-1
d_call: .
cdr3_length: 14
j_call: TRBJ1-1
clone_size: .
cdr3_nt: TGCGCCAGCAGTTTACAGGGTGGGGTTGCTGAAGCTTTCTTT
cdr3_aa: CASSLQGGVAEAFF

v_call: TRBV7-2
d_call: TRBD1
cdr3_length: 16
j_call: TRBJ1-3
clone_size: .
cdr3_nt: TGTGCCAGCAGCTTAGAAAGACAGGGCCTTGGAAACACCATATATTTT
cdr3_aa: CASSLERQGLGNTIYF

v_call: TRBV6-5
d_call: .
cdr3_length: 14
j_call: TRBJ1-1
clone_size: .
cdr3_nt: TGTGCCAGCAGCGACTCCGGACGGAACACTGAAGCTTTCTTT
cdr3_aa: CASSDSGRNTEAFF

v_call: TRBV6-1
d_call: .
cdr3_length: 12
j_call: TRBJ1-5
clone_size: .
cdr3_nt: TGTGCCAGCAGGAGGCGAAATCAGCCCCAGCATTTT
cdr3_aa: CASRRRNQPQHF

v_call: TRBV7-9
d_call: .
cdr3_length: 15
j_call: TRBJ1-4
clone_size: .
cdr3_nt: TGTGCCAGCAGCTTGACCTCAGCAACTAATGAAAAACTGTTTTTT
cdr3_aa: CASSLTSATNEKLFF

v_call: TRBV6-1
d_call: .
cdr3_length: 17
j_call: TRBJ2-5
clone_size: .
cdr3_nt: TGTGCCAGCAGTGAAGGAGCCCGGGCCCCCCGGCGAGAGACCCAGTACTTC
cdr3_aa: CASSEGARAPRRETQYF

v_call: TRBV25-1
d_call: .
cdr3_length: 14
j_call: TRBJ1-6
clone_size: .
cdr3_nt: TGTGCCAGCAGTGAGCCCGGCTATAATTCACCCCTCCACTTT
cdr3_aa: CASSEPGYNSPLHF

v_call: TRBV20-1
d_call: .
cdr3_length: 11
j_call: TRBJ2-1
clone_size: .
cdr3_nt: TGCAGTGCGGAGAGGCGTGAGGGGATGTTCTTC
cdr3_aa: CSAERREGMFF

v_call: TRBV5-5
d_call: .
cdr3_length: 12
j_call: TRBJ2-2
clone_size: .
cdr3_nt: TGTGCCAGCAGCCCGAACACCGGGGAGCTGTTTTTT
cdr3_aa: CASSPNTGELFF

v_call: TRBV9
d_call: TRBD1
cdr3_length: 13
j_call: TRBJ1-1
clone_size: few
cdr3_nt: TGTGCCAGCAGCTCAGGACAGGGGATTGAAGCTTTCTTT
cdr3_aa: CASSSGQGIEAFF

v_call: TRBV7-9
d_call: .
cdr3_length: 14
j_call: TRBJ2-3
clone_size: .
cdr3_nt: TGTGCCAGCAGGACACGCGACGCCACAGATACGCAGTATTTT
cdr3_aa: CASRTRDATDTQYF

v_call: TRBV5-1
d_call: TRBD2
cdr3_length: 17
j_call: TRBJ2-7
clone_size: .
cdr3_nt: TGCGCCAGCAGCTTGCAAGCTAGCGGGGGGGCCCCCTACGAGCAGTACTTC
cdr3_aa: CASSLQASGGAPYEQYF

v_call: TRBV5-1
d_call: TRBD2
cdr3_length: 14
j_call: TRBJ2-1
clone_size: .
cdr3_nt: TGCGCCAGCAGCTTCGGACTAGCGGGTAATGAGCAGTTCTTC
cdr3_aa: CASSFGLAGNEQFF

v_call: TRBV10-3
d_call: TRBD2
cdr3_length: 18
j_call: TRBJ2-5
clone_size: few
cdr3_nt: TGTGCCATCAGTCAACAACCCAGGGCTAGCGGGAGAAGAGAGACCCAGTACTTC
cdr3_aa: CAISQQPRASGRRETQYF

v_call: TRBV5-1
d_call: .
cdr3_length: 13
j_call: TRBJ1-2
clone_size: .
cdr3_nt: TGCGCCAGCAGCTTGGGCCAGAGAATTGGCTACACCTTC
cdr3_aa: CASSLGQRIGYTF

v_call: TRBV10-3
d_call: TRBD1
cdr3_length: 16
j_call: TRBJ2-2
clone_size: .
cdr3_nt: TGTGCCATCAATATGGACAGGGCAATTAACACCGGGGAGCTGTTTTTT
cdr3_aa: CAINMDRAINTGELFF

v_call: TRBV7-2
d_call: .
cdr3_length: 16
j_call: TRBJ2-1
clone_size: .
cdr3_nt: TGCGCCAGCAGCCAAGATCCGGGCCAGACCGCCAATGAGCAGTTCTTC
cdr3_aa: CASSQDPGQTANEQFF

v_call: TRBV5-4
d_call: TRBD1
cdr3_length: 12
j_call: TRBJ1-2
clone_size: .
cdr3_nt: TGTGCCGGGATCGGACAGGGAGGCGGCTACACCTTC
cdr3_aa: CAGIGQGGGYTF

v_call: TRBV7-6
d_call: .
cdr3_length: 16
j_call: TRBJ2-7
clone_size: .
cdr3_nt: TGTGCCAGCAGCTTAGGAGCCCTACAGGGAGGCTACGAGCAGTACTTC
cdr3_aa: CASSLGALQGGYEQYF

v_call: TRBV5-1
d_call: TRBD1
cdr3_length: 16
j_call: TRBJ2-7
clone_size: .
cdr3_nt: TGCGCCAGCAGCACCCGGGACAGCTTTAGCTCCTACGAGCAGTACTTC
cdr3_aa: CASSTRDSFSSYEQYF

v_call: TRBV7-3
d_call: TRBD1
cdr3_length: 13
j_call: TRBJ2-1
clone_size: .
cdr3_nt: TGTGCCAGCAGCTCAGGGGGTCTCGATGAGCAGTTCTTC
cdr3_aa: CASSSGGLDEQFF

v_call: TRBV9
d_call: TRBD1
cdr3_length: 12
j_call: TRBJ2-7
clone_size: large
cdr3_nt: TGTGCCAGCGGGACAGGGAACCACGAGCAGTACTTC
cdr3_aa: CASGTGNHEQYF

v_call: TRBV18
d_call: TRBD1
cdr3_length: 16
j_call: TRBJ1-1
clone_size: .
cdr3_nt: TGTGCCAGCTCCCCGAAGACAGGGTCCATGAACACTGAAGCTTTCTTT
cdr3_aa: CASSPKTGSMNTEAFF

v_call: TRBV7-2
d_call: .
cdr3_length: 13
j_call: TRBJ1-5
clone_size: .
cdr3_nt: TGTGCCAGCAGCAGAATAGGCAATCAGCCCCAGCATTTT
cdr3_aa: CASSRIGNQPQHF

v_call: TRBV28
d_call: .
cdr3_length: 15
j_call: TRBJ1-2
clone_size: .
cdr3_nt: TGTGCCAGCAGTTTAGGGGGTAGAGCTAACTATGGCTACACCTTC
cdr3_aa: CASSLGGRANYGYTF

v_call: TRBV6-5
d_call: TRBD1
cdr3_length: 15
j_call: TRBJ2-7
clone_size: .
cdr3_nt: TGTGCCAGCAGTCGAAGGGACAGAGACGCCTACGAGCAGTACTTC
cdr3_aa: CASSRRDRDAYEQYF

v_call: TRBV19
d_call: TRBD2
cdr3_length: 16
j_call: TRBJ2-1
clone_size: .
cdr3_nt: TGTGCCAGTACTTTAGTGGGTCGCGCGGGAGTGAATGAGCAGTTCTTC
cdr3_aa: CASTLVGRAGVNEQFF

v_call: TRBV10-3
d_call: TRBD1
cdr3_length: 13
j_call: TRBJ2-5
clone_size: .
cdr3_nt: TGTGCCATCAGTGGGACAGGGGGCGAGACCCAGTACTTC
cdr3_aa: CAISGTGGETQYF

v_call: TRBV29-1
d_call: TRBD1
cdr3_length: 14
j_call: TRBJ2-1
clone_size: .
cdr3_nt: TGCAGCGTTGTAGAGACAGGGTTGTACAATGAGCAGTTCTTC
cdr3_aa: CSVVETGLYNEQFF

v_call: TRBV2
d_call: TRBD2
cdr3_length: 15
j_call: TRBJ2-3
clone_size: .
cdr3_nt: TGTGCCAGCAGTGTAGGGACTAGCAATGGGGATACGCAGTATTTT
cdr3_aa: CASSVGTSNGDTQYF

v_call: TRBV7-2
d_call: .
cdr3_length: 13
j_call: TRBJ2-7
clone_size: once
cdr3_nt: TGTGCCACCTCGCTAGAAGAGGGCTACGAGCAGTACTTC
cdr3_aa: CATSLEEGYEQYF

v_call: TRBV4-3
d_call: TRBD1
cdr3_length: 14
j_call: TRBJ2-7
clone_size: .
cdr3_nt: TGCGCCAGCAGCCCTGGGACAGTTTCCTACGAGCAGTACTTC
cdr3_aa: CASSPGTVSYEQYF

v_call: TRBV10-3
d_call: TRBD1
cdr3_length: 13
j_call: TRBJ2-7
clone_size: once
cdr3_nt: TGTGCCATCAGTGGAACAGGGGGCGGCGAGCAGTACTTC
cdr3_aa: CAISGTGGGEQYF

v_call: TRBV7-9
d_call: .
cdr3_length: 14
j_call: TRBJ2-3
clone_size: .
cdr3_nt: TGTGCCAGCAGCCCGGGCAGAAGCACAGATACGCAGTATTTT
cdr3_aa: CASSPGRSTDTQYF

v_call: TRBV19
d_call: .
cdr3_length: 14
j_call: TRBJ1-2
clone_size: few
cdr3_nt: TGTGCCAGTAGTATAGGCGGGCGGAACTATGGCTACACCTTC
cdr3_aa: CASSIGGRNYGYTF

v_call: TRBV28
d_call: TRBD1
cdr3_length: 16
j_call: TRBJ1-2
clone_size: .
cdr3_nt: TGTGCCAGCAGTTGGACCTCAGGGGGCGCAGACTATGGCTACACCTTC
cdr3_aa: CASSWTSGGADYGYTF

v_call: TRBV5-1
d_call: TRBD1
cdr3_length: 15
j_call: TRBJ1-4
clone_size: .
cdr3_nt: TGCGCCAGCAGCCCCTGGACAGGGTTTAATGAAAAACTGTTTTTT
cdr3_aa: CASSPWTGFNEKLFF